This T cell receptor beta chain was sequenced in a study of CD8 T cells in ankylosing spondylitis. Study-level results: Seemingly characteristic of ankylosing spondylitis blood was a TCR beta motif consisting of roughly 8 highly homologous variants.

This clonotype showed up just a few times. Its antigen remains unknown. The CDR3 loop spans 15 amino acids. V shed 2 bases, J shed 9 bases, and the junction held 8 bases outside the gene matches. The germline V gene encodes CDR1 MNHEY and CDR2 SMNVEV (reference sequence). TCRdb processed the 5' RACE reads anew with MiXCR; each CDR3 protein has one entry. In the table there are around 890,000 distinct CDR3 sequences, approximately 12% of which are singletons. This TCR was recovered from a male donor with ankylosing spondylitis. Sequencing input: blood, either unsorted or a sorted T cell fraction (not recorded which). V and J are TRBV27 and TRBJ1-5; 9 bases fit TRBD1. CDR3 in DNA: TGTGCCAGCAGTTTAGCCGGACAGGGGACTGGGCCCCAGCATTTT. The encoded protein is CASSLAGQGTGPQHF.